This T cell receptor (beta chain) is drawn from a study of blood T cells in healthy people across ages. This clonotype was found once. Sample-barcoded 5' priming and a J-beta primer mix drove a second PCR of roughly 7 to 11 cycles. TCRdb recomputed calls from the 5' RACE reads with MiXCR, one row per CDR3 protein. Of roughly 700,000 distinct CDR3 sequences listed, around 45% are singletons. Trimming at V came to 4 bases and at J to 8 bases, leaving 16 bases not matched to a gene. The germline gives CDR1 SGHTA, CDR2 FQGNSA. The CDR3 is 18 residues long. The chain joins TRBV7-2 to TRBJ2-1; TRBD2 matches 11 bases. Material: blood. The TCR was taken from a woman aged 55-69 years in good health. CDR3 DNA sequence: TGTGCCAGCAGCTCCCCTCGGAAACTAGCGGGGGCCTTTGATGAGCAGTTCTTC. Translated, it gives CASSSPRKLAGAFDEQFF.